This T cell receptor (beta chain) was sequenced in a study of OX40 agonist ivuxolimab in advanced cancers. Turning to the overall study: Ivuxolimab, which targeted the costimulatory receptor OX40 (CD134), was an agonistic, fully human IgG2 monoclonal antibody. Intravenous ivuxolimab was administered to patients every 2 weeks at six dose levels: 0.01, 0.1, 0.3, 1.5, 3 and 10 mg/kg. Of the roughly 52 dose-escalation patients, hepatocellular carcinoma was present in roughly 19, melanoma in approximately 15, renal cell carcinoma in 9 and head and neck cancer in 9. In the dose-escalation cohort, around 80% of patients were male, and the mean age was 60 years with a range of about 20 to 80. Patients were allowed to have had prior anti-PD-1, anti-PD-L1 or anti-CTLA-4 therapy, and around 40% of the dose-escalation patients had previously received checkpoint inhibitors. Partial responses were achieved by three dose-escalation patients, of whom one had hepatocellular carcinoma and two had cutaneous melanoma. The purpose of peripheral TCRbeta sequencing was to test whether ivuxolimab changed TCR sequence diversity and led to clonal T-cell expansion. The monotherapy dose-escalation portion (N ≈ 57 patients) of the phase I ivuxolimab trial is reported in the paper.

Patients with a history of autoimmune disease or receiving systemic immunosuppression were excluded from the trial. Peripheral blood for TCR sequencing was collected from all dose cohorts at baseline, on cycle 4 day 1, and on cycle 7 day 1. The samples were taken from a phase I, first-in-human, multicenter, open-label dose-escalation trial of ivuxolimab. Adults with locally advanced or metastatic head and neck squamous cell, hepatocellular, melanoma or renal cell carcinoma were enrolled in the trial. Before TCR sequencing, CD4+ T cells and CD8+ T cells were sorted from peripheral blood as separate populations. As concerns this clone: What this receptor recognizes is not known. Qualities for individual bases were not recorded, and no much larger clone is one base off.

CDR1 and CDR2 are drawn from the germline V gene (reference sequence): LNHDA, SQIVND. Including the terminal cysteine and phenylalanine, the CDR3 comprises 15 residues. The retained sequence is limited to the CDR3, 45 bases, with the frame set at the first base. The junction carries 17 bases between V and J, which are trimmed by 11 bases and 1 base respectively. Overall study outcomes, separate from this receptor: Low levels of normalized T-cell clonal expansion were also seen in some patients who did not respond. After ivuxolimab, expanded clones were on average more numerous among CD8+ T cells than among CD4+ T cells. In the 0.1-3.0 mg/kg groups, partial responders had among the lowest normalized peripheral clonal expansion, particularly in CD8+ T cells. Which antigens the clonally expanded peripheral T cells were specific for was not determined. At doses of 0.1 to 3.0 mg/kg, clonal expansion of both CD4+ and CD8+ blood T cells was observed from baseline to week 6.

Genomic DNA was isolated from the sorted cells so that the TCRbeta CDR3 region could be sequenced. The immunoSEQ Assay was used to sequence the TCRbeta CDR3 regions. Drawn from immuneACCESS, this table holds only the in-frame rearrangements with V and J called that TCRdb kept. Clones are partly lost; checked studies trace under half to an unresolved V gene and leave the rest unexplained. The sample data list 61,000 or so clones, and 86% of these were observed just once. The biggest ten clones account for about 1.2% of the sample. The chain links TRBV19 with TRBJ2-2; the D element could tentatively be TRBD1 or TRBD2, as 7 bases agree for each. The clonotype comes from an adult with an advanced solid tumor such as melanoma, head and neck, liver or kidney cancer. This material consisted of CD4+ or CD8+ T cells sorted from blood, taken in a trial of the OX40 agonist ivuxolimab. CDR3 reads: CAPRGGAKNTGELFF. The DNA reads as follows: TGTGCCCCCAGGGGGGGGGCGAAGAACACCGGGGAGCTGTTTTTT.